Sequencing of this T cell receptor (beta chain) was carried out in a study of T cell changes during pregnancy in multiple sclerosis. Produced via immunoSEQ multiplex PCR; TCRdb's table is partial and in-frame only. Of roughly 40,000 clones listed, about 95% are singletons. Here the sequenced sample was peripheral blood, taken in the third trimester of pregnancy. The receptor comes from a female donor with multiple sclerosis, enrolled in a pregnancy study.

CDR3 sequence (DNA): TGTGCCAGCAGCTCGCTCCTGACAGCTGCCCGCTCCTACGAGCAGTACTTC. Its translation: CASSSLLTAARSYEQYF. The chain couples TRBV5-6 to TRBJ2-7; D is perhaps TRBD1 (5 bases). V was cut by 3 bases and J by 0 bases, with 19 bases left in between. The length of the CDR3 is 17 residues. Per germline, CDR1 SGHDT and CDR2 YYEEEE.